The source of this T cell receptor (beta chain) is a study of immune evolution from preneoplasia to lung adenocarcinoma. Study outcomes and limitations: Highest clonality occurred in KRAS-mutant, not EGFR-mutant or double wild-type, nodules.

Patients had resection in Japan or China between the mid-2010s and the late 2010s. Histologic diagnosis was independently verified by two lung pathologists. In the case of this clone: The target antigen is unknown.

Trimming took off 0 bases at V and 6 bases at J, with 12 bases between the two ends. Germline V gene lookup returns CDR1 LGHNA and CDR2 YSLEER. The length of the CDR3 is 15 residues. TCRdb keeps only in-frame clones here, not all; method: immunoSEQ multiplex PCR. The sample has approximately 10,000 clones, around four fifths seen once; the top ten hold 6.6%. The chain is built from TRBV4-3 and TRBJ2-1; D possibly corresponds to TRBD1 (5 bases). This TCR came from a person aged 60 to 80 with lung adenocarcinoma. Sequenced material: FFPE lung adenocarcinoma in situ tissue. The CDR3 bases are TGCGCCAGCAGCCAAGAACCTATGGGGCTCAATGAGCAGTTCTTC. Protein: CASSQEPMGLNEQFF.